Listed below are T cell receptor beta chains from one sample, sequenced in a study of CD8+ T cells in alopecia areata. The assay was immunoSEQ multiplex PCR, and TCRdb's table has in-frame clones only and misses some. The sample has 100,000 to 130,000 clones; 50% to 60% are singletons. The specimen sequenced was NKG2D-low CD8+ T cells sorted from blood. These receptors were obtained from a human donor with alopecia areata. Each CDR3 is given with its conserved first and last residue. Each record gives: D gene, clone size, V gene, J gene, CDR3 length, CDR3 DNA, CDR3 protein. D genes are given only for firm matches. The size field is filled for only some rows; it gives once, few, many or a size class.

>NA|NA|TRBV28|TRBJ1-2|14
TGTGCCAGCAGTTTGGTTGCATTGAGCCATGGCTACACCTTC
CASSLVALSHGYTF
>NA|NA|TRBV6-1|TRBJ2-3|12
TGTGCCAGCAGTGAATGGGAAGATACGCAGTATTTT
CASSEWEDTQYF
>TRBD1|NA|TRBV6-5|TRBJ2-1|14
TGTGCCTGCGCACAGGGGTGGCTTCTTCGTGAGCAGTTCTTC
CACAQGWLLREQFF
>NA|few|TRBV27|TRBJ2-3|15
TGTGCCAGCAGTTTTGGCGGACGACCCACAGATACGCAGTATTTT
CASSFGGRPTDTQYF
>TRBD1|few|TRBV29-1|TRBJ2-2|14
TGCAGCGTGGCCAGAGGGCAGGGGGCGAGGGAGCTGTTTTTT
CSVARGQGARELFF
>NA|NA|TRBV9|TRBJ2-3|14
TGTGCCAGCAGCGTAGGTGGAAGCACAGATACGCAGTATTTT
CASSVGGSTDTQYF
>TRBD2|few|TRBV29-1|TRBJ2-1|14
TGCAGCGCCAGGGACGGGAGGGATCACAATGAGCAGTTCTTC
CSARDGRDHNEQFF
>TRBD1|NA|TRBV5-6|TRBJ1-2|13
TGTGCCAGCAGCGGGGGACAGGACTATGGCTACACCTTC
CASSGGQDYGYTF
>TRBD1|NA|TRBV11-2|TRBJ1-2|11
TGTGCCAGCGGCGGACAGGGGGCGAGGACCTTC
CASGGQGARTF
>NA|few|TRBV7-8|TRBJ2-3|14
TGTGCCAGCACCGAACTCGGAAGCACAGATACGCAGTATTTT
CASTELGSTDTQYF
>TRBD1|NA|TRBV6-5|TRBJ2-1|13
TGTGCCAGCAGGTCAGGGGGCTACAATGAGCAGTTCTTC
CASRSGGYNEQFF
>NA|NA|TRBV7-6|TRBJ1-1|15
TGTGCCAGCAGCTTAGGGGAAATTCGTGTTGGAGAAGCTTTCTTT
CASSLGEIRVGEAFF
>NA|once|TRBV7-9|TRBJ2-1|16
TGTGCCAGCAGCCCCATCGGGGACCGACTTTACAATGAGCAGTTCTTC
CASSPIGDRLYNEQFF
>TRBD1|NA|TRBV15|TRBJ1-2|15
TGTGCCACCAGCAGAGATAGAGGGGGCCAGACGGGCTACACCTTC
CATSRDRGGQTGYTF
>NA|NA|TRBV9|TRBJ2-2|16
TGTGCCAGCAGCGGCCGGGACCTAGGATTTGACGGGGAGCTGTTTTTT
CASSGRDLGFDGELFF
>TRBD2|NA|TRBV2|TRBJ2-1|11
TGTGCCAGCGGGAGGGGCGATGAGCAGTTCTTC
CASGRGDEQFF
>TRBD2|NA|TRBV10-2|TRBJ2-5|17
TGCGCCAGCAGTGAGGTCCCTAGCGGGAGGGAACAAGAGACCCAGTACTTC
CASSEVPSGREQETQYF
>NA|NA|TRBV5-6|TRBJ2-5|18
TGTGCCAGCAGCGTGGGTGGGGTAGGCGGAGGTTCACAAGAGACCCAGTACTTC
CASSVGGVGGGSQETQYF
>TRBD2|NA|TRBV7-2|TRBJ2-1|14
TGTGCCAGCAGCTTAGGCGGGGGGTACAATGAGCAGTTCTTC
CASSLGGGYNEQFF
>NA|NA|TRBV5-6|TRBJ2-1|14
TGTGCCAGCAGCTGGGGGCCTGAGGGCAATGAGCAGTTCTTC
CASSWGPEGNEQFF
>NA|NA|TRBV27|TRBJ2-7|14
TGTGCCAGCAGTCCTCGGGGGAGAGCCTACGAGCAGTACTTC
CASSPRGRAYEQYF
>NA|few|TRBV4-1|TRBJ1-2|15
TGCGCCAGCAGCCAAGATTCGGCAGAAAACTATGGCTACACCTTC
CASSQDSAENYGYTF
>TRBD2|NA|TRBV9|TRBJ2-2|16
TGTGCCAGCAGCGTAAACCCTAGCGGTATCACCGGGGAGCTGTTTTTT
CASSVNPSGITGELFF
>NA|NA|TRBV7-9|TRBJ2-7|16
TGTGCCAGCAGCTTAAGTTTGGGACTTCAAACCTACGAGCAGTACTTC
CASSLSLGLQTYEQYF
>TRBD2|NA|TRBV28|TRBJ2-1|17
TGTGCCAGCAGTTTCGTCGGGAGGGTAGGATTCTACAATGAGCAGTTCTTC
CASSFVGRVGFYNEQFF
>TRBD1|NA|TRBV27|TRBJ2-7|15
TGTGCCAGCAGTTTCCTTCGACAGGGGAACTACGAGCAGTACTTC
CASSFLRQGNYEQYF
>TRBD1|NA|TRBV15|TRBJ2-7|17
TGTGCCACCAGCAGAGATCGGGACAGGGGCCTTTCCTACGAGCAGTACTTC
CATSRDRDRGLSYEQYF
>NA|NA|TRBV28|TRBJ2-3|16
TGTGCCAGCAGTTCCATCGACGGAACTAGCACAGATACGCAGTATTTT
CASSSIDGTSTDTQYF
>NA|few|TRBV19|TRBJ1-1|13
TGTGCCAGTAGTATAGGGACCGGGTTTGAAGCTTTCTTT
CASSIGTGFEAFF
>NA|few|TRBV4-2|TRBJ2-5|12
TGTGCCAGCAGCCAAGATCCGAAGACCCAGTACTTC
CASSQDPKTQYF
>NA|few|TRBV5-1|TRBJ2-1|16
TGCGCCAGCAGCCCGGAGCGGTCGGGCTCCTACAATGAGCAGTTCTTC
CASSPERSGSYNEQFF
>NA|NA|TRBV19|TRBJ2-1|16
TGTGCCAGTATGCCCCTAGACCCAAGCTCCTACAATGAGCAGTTCTTC
CASMPLDPSSYNEQFF
>TRBD1|NA|TRBV5-4|TRBJ2-2|18
TGTGCCAGCAGCTTGGAACCGGGACAGCAAAGGAACACCGGGGAGCTGTTTTTT
CASSLEPGQQRNTGELFF
>NA|NA|TRBV27|TRBJ1-1|15
TGTGCCAGCAGTTTGAGGGGCCGCGTGAACACTGAAGCTTTCTTT
CASSLRGRVNTEAFF
>NA|few|TRBV28|TRBJ2-7|14
TGTGCCAGCAGTTTCACTCCTGGTGGGTACGAGCAGTACTTC
CASSFTPGGYEQYF
>NA|few|TRBV27|TRBJ1-2|14
TGTGCCAGCTCTGGGGGGAGGGGGGCCTATGGCTACACCTTC
CASSGGRGAYGYTF
>TRBD2|NA|TRBV6-5|TRBJ2-5|15
TGTGCCAGCAGTCCGCGTGGGGAGGGTGGAGAGACCCAGTACTTC
CASSPRGEGGETQYF
>TRBD1|NA|TRBV5-6|TRBJ2-1|14
TGTGCCAGCAGCTTCTCGTGGGACAGCCTCTCACAGTTCTTC
CASSFSWDSLSQFF
>NA|NA|TRBV14|TRBJ2-4|11
TGTGCCAGCAGCTCCGGTTATATTCAGTACTTC
CASSSGYIQYF
>NA|NA|TRBV13|TRBJ2-3|15
TGTGCCAGCAGCTTCAACCTGGAGGGCACAGATACGCAGTATTTT
CASSFNLEGTDTQYF
>NA|NA|TRBV20-1|TRBJ2-1|10
TGCAGTGCTTCGTACAATGAGCAGTTCTTC
CSASYNEQFF
>NA|NA|TRBV5-6|TRBJ2-7|13
TGTGCCAGCAGCCCCTCAAACTCCTACGAGCAGTACTTC
CASSPSNSYEQYF
>NA|NA|TRBV7-9|TRBJ1-1|13
TGTGCCAGCAGTTCGGACGGGAGTGAGGAAGCTTTCTTT
CASSSDGSEEAFF
>TRBD1|NA|TRBV11-3|TRBJ2-1|15
TGTGCCAGCAGGCGAACAGGGGCGCCCTACAATGAGCAGTTCTTC
CASRRTGAPYNEQFF
>NA|NA|TRBV27|TRBJ2-7|13
TGTGCCAGCAGTTTGGGGCGGAAAAACGAGCAGTACTTC
CASSLGRKNEQYF
>TRBD2|few|TRBV5-1|TRBJ2-3|18
TGCGCCAGCAGCTTGGATGGACTAGTATCGAGGCCGGCAGATACGCAGTATTTT
CASSLDGLVSRPADTQYF
>TRBD1|few|TRBV29-1|TRBJ2-4|14
TGCAGCGCCGGCCGGACAGGGAAAAAAAACATTCAGTACTTC
CSAGRTGKKNIQYF
>NA|many|TRBV27|TRBJ2-1|14
TGTGCCAGCAGTTGGGCGGGATTATACAATGAGCAGTTCTTC
CASSWAGLYNEQFF
>TRBD1|NA|TRBV11-2|TRBJ2-2|15
TGTGCCAGCAGCCCGGGACAGGGGAACACCGGGGAGCTGTTTTTT
CASSPGQGNTGELFF
>NA|few|TRBV10-3|TRBJ2-3|14
TGTGCCATCAGTGAACCACTGGTTACAGATACGCAGTATTTT
CAISEPLVTDTQYF
>TRBD2|NA|TRBV29-1|TRBJ2-7|13
TGCAGCGTTGCTAGCGGGAGCTCCTACGAGCAGTACTTC
CSVASGSSYEQYF
>NA|once|TRBV9|TRBJ2-7|15
TGTGCCAGCAGCGCGTCTCCCGGCCCCCTCGACGAGCAGTACTTC
CASSASPGPLDEQYF
>NA|NA|TRBV5-6|TRBJ1-5|13
TGTGCCAGCAGCTTGGCCTCGGGCCAGCCCCAGCATTTT
CASSLASGQPQHF